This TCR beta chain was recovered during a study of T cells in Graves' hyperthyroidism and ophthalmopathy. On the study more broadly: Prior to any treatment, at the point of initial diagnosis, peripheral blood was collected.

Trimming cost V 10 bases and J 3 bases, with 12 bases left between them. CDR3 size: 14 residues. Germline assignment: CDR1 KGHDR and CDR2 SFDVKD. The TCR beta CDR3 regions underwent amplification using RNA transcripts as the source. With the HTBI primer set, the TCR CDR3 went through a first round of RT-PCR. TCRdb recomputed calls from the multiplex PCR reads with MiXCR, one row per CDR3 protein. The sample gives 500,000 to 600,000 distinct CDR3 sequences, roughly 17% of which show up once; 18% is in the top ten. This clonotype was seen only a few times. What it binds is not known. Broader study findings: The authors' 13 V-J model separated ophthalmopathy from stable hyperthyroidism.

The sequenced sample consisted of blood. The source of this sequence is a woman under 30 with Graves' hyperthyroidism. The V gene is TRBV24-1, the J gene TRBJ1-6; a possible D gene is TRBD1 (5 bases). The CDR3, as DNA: TGTGCCACTGAACAGGCGATCTATAATTCACCCCTCCACTTT. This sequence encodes CATEQAIYNSPLHF.